A selection of T cell receptor beta chains follows, all from one sample in a study of post-analysis software for immune sequencing data. TCRdb reprocessed the PCR reads with MiXCR, giving one entry per CDR3 protein. The table has 380,000 or so distinct CDR3 sequences, around 33% seen once. The sequencing input was blood. The receptors come from a girl aged 10 to 17 with multiple sclerosis. The CDR3 runs from the conserved cysteine through the conserved F or W. Fields, in order: clone size, J gene, V gene, D gene, CDR3 DNA, CDR3 protein. The D gene is left open where the match is weak. Rows give clone size only sometimes, using once, few, many, or a class for an expanded clone.

.,TRBJ2-3,TRBV3-1,.,TGTGCCAGCAGCCATCATGGGGCGAAACTGAGAGGCGCAGATACGCAGTATTTT,CASSHHGAKLRGADTQYF
few,TRBJ2-7,TRBV20-1,.,TGCAGTGCTAGCCAGGGGTCCCTCTCCTACGAGCAGTACTTC,CSASQGSLSYEQYF
once,TRBJ2-2,TRBV7-8,.,TGTGCCAGCAGTCAAAGCGGACAGCACACCGGGGAGCTGTTTTTT,CASSQSGQHTGELFF
few,TRBJ2-7,TRBV20-1,.,TGCAGTGCTAGCCGGGGATCCTACGAGCAGTACTTC,CSASRGSYEQYF
.,TRBJ2-7,TRBV28,TRBD2,TGTGCCAGCAGTTCCGCAGCGGGGGGGCCCCACGAGCAGTACTTC,CASSSAAGGPHEQYF
few,TRBJ2-5,TRBV12-3/TRBV12-4,.,TGTGCCAGCAGTCCTTGGACGGGCACCCAAGAGACCCAGTACTTC,CASSPWTGTQETQYF
.,TRBJ1-1,TRBV6-5,.,TGTGCCAGCAGCCACGACCGGTACACTGAAGCTTTCTTT,CASSHDRYTEAFF
.,TRBJ2-2,TRBV4-1,.,TGCGCCAGCAGCCAACCGACCGGCACCGGGGAGCTGTTTTTT,CASSQPTGTGELFF
.,TRBJ1-4,TRBV12-3/TRBV12-4,.,TGTGCCAGCAGTTGGAAGGGAACTAATGAAAAACTGTTTTTT,CASSWKGTNEKLFF
.,TRBJ2-1,TRBV7-2,TRBD1,TGTGCCAGCAGCTCTCCGGGACAGGGGAACTCCTACAATGAGCAGTTCTTC,CASSSPGQGNSYNEQFF
few,TRBJ2-5,TRBV20-1,.,TGCAGTGCTCCGTATCTACAGGAGACCCAGTACTTC,CSAPYLQETQYF
.,TRBJ2-7,TRBV11-1,.,TGTGCCAGCAGCGACTCTGCAGCGGACAGCCGCTACGAGCAGTACTTC,CASSDSAADSRYEQYF
many,TRBJ2-7,TRBV3-1,TRBD1,TGTGCCAGCAGCCAAGTGGGGACAGGGGTCTACGAGCAGTACTTC,CASSQVGTGVYEQYF
.,TRBJ2-1,TRBV4-2,TRBD2,TGTGCCAGCAGCCACGCGGGACTAGGGGATTCTGAGCAGTTCTTC,CASSHAGLGDSEQFF
few,TRBJ2-5,TRBV7-3,TRBD2,TGTGCCAGAGCAGTAGGACTAGCACCAAAAGAGACCCAGTACTTC,CARAVGLAPKETQYF
many,TRBJ2-1,TRBV5-1,TRBD1,TGCGCCAGCAGCTCACAACTACCGGGACAGGGGGCCCATGAGCAGTTCTTC,CASSSQLPGQGAHEQFF
.,TRBJ1-1,TRBV15,.,TGTGCCACCAGCGACGAAGCATTCTCAAAGAACACTGAAGCTTTCTTT,CATSDEAFSKNTEAFF
few,TRBJ1-5,TRBV7-2,TRBD1,TGTGCCAGCAGCTTAGTCTCCCAGGGGGCAAGCAATCAGCCCCAGCATTTT,CASSLVSQGASNQPQHF
.,TRBJ1-6,TRBV3-1,.,TGTGCCAGCAGCCAAACAGGGTCGGATTCACCCCTCCACTTT,CASSQTGSDSPLHF
.,TRBJ1-5,TRBV27,.,TGTGCCAGCAGTCTTTCAGGAGGGGCGGGTCAGCCCCAGCATTTT,CASSLSGGAGQPQHF
few,TRBJ2-7,TRBV4-2,.,TGTGCCAGCAGCCAAGATTCGTTCTTCGGATCCCTAAGGGGCGAGCAGTACTTC,CASSQDSFFGSLRGEQYF
few,TRBJ2-5,TRBV18,TRBD2,TGTGCCAGCTCACGCGCTAGCGGGGGCCACCAAGAGACCCAGTACTTC,CASSRASGGHQETQYF
.,TRBJ2-1,TRBV24-1,.,TGTGCCACCAGGGGGGAGAGCTCCTACAATGAGCAGTTCTTC,CATRGESSYNEQFF
many,TRBJ2-5,TRBV29-1,.,TGCAGCGTTGAACAAGAGACCCAGTACTTC,CSVEQETQYF
.,TRBJ2-1,TRBV5-5,.,TGTGCCAGCAGCCCATCAAACAGCAGGGATTGGTACAATGAGCAGTTCTTC,CASSPSNSRDWYNEQFF
once,TRBJ2-7,TRBV7-2,TRBD2,TGTGCCAGCAGGACGACTAGCGCCTCCTACGAGCAGTACTTC,CASRTTSASYEQYF
.,TRBJ2-1,TRBV20-1,.,TGCAGTGCTAGAGGGACACCTGACAATGAGCAGTTCTTC,CSARGTPDNEQFF
.,TRBJ1-2,TRBV7-9,.,TGTGCCAGCAGCCATAAGAGGACAGACGTAGGCTACACCTTC,CASSHKRTDVGYTF
.,TRBJ2-3,TRBV28,TRBD1,TGTGCCAGCAGTGACCAGGGGGCGTATCTTCCAGATACGCAGTATTTT,CASSDQGAYLPDTQYF
.,TRBJ1-1,TRBV29-1,.,TGCAGCGTTGAACGGGGGGCTGACACTGAAGCTTTCTTT,CSVERGADTEAFF
.,TRBJ1-6,TRBV20-1,.,TGCAGTGCTAGTAAGGACGGGAAAACTTATGCCTATAATTCACCCCTCCACTTT,CSASKDGKTYAYNSPLHF
few,TRBJ1-1,TRBV6-6,TRBD1,TGTGCCAGCAGGCTTTCCGGGACAGGGGGCACTGAAGCTTTCTTT,CASRLSGTGGTEAFF
many,TRBJ2-2,TRBV27,.,TGTGCCAGCAGTTTGGGCCAGGTCACCGGGGAGCTGTTTTTT,CASSLGQVTGELFF
.,TRBJ1-5,TRBV6-2/TRBV6-3,TRBD1,TGTGCCAGCAGTTACGACGGGACAGGGGGCATTGGCAATCAGCCCCAGCATTTT,CASSYDGTGGIGNQPQHF
.,TRBJ1-2,TRBV4-2,.,TGTGCCAGCAGCCAAGACACGGACAGCTATGGCTACACCTTC,CASSQDTDSYGYTF
.,TRBJ2-3,TRBV6-1,.,TGTGCCAGCAGTCCCTCGACGGGGCGCACAGATACGCAGTATTTT,CASSPSTGRTDTQYF
few,TRBJ2-5,TRBV12-3/TRBV12-4,TRBD1,TGTGCCAGCGTGGGCTACGGACAGGGATATGAGACCCAGTACTTC,CASVGYGQGYETQYF
.,TRBJ2-5,TRBV10-2,.,TGCGCCAGCAGTGATCCAGGGACGGGCCAAGAGACCCAGTACTTC,CASSDPGTGQETQYF
few,TRBJ2-7,TRBV27,.,TGTGCCAGCAGACCGTTTGAGGTAGCCTACGAGCAGTACTTC,CASRPFEVAYEQYF
.,TRBJ2-7,TRBV6-5,.,TGTGCCAGCAGTCGCTGGGGCTCACCCAGCTCCTACGAGCAGTACTTC,CASSRWGSPSSYEQYF
.,TRBJ1-1,TRBV6-2/TRBV6-3,.,TGTGCCAGCAGTTACCTGGGAGGGGAGACTGAAGCTTTCTTT,CASSYLGGETEAFF
.,TRBJ2-1,TRBV3-1,.,TGTGCCAGCAGCCAAGATAGTGCAGGGAGCCACAATGAGCAGTTCTTC,CASSQDSAGSHNEQFF
.,TRBJ2-7,TRBV7-9,.,TGTGCCAGCAGCACGGGTCTTTACGAGCAGTACTTC,CASSTGLYEQYF
.,TRBJ2-3,TRBV9,TRBD1,TGTGCCAGCACCGTATCGACAGGGGAATACACAGATACGCAGTATTTT,CASTVSTGEYTDTQYF
.,TRBJ2-5,TRBV11-2,TRBD2,TGTGCCAGCAGCCCCCCGGGACTAGCGGGACCTCTCCTCCGAGGGGGGCCCGGAGAGACCCAGTACTTC,CASSPPGLAGPLLRGGPGETQYF
.,TRBJ2-7,TRBV5-1,.,TGCGCCAGCAGCTTAGGGGCTGGAATCTACGAGCAGTACTTC,CASSLGAGIYEQYF
few,TRBJ1-1,TRBV4-2,.,TGTGCCAGCAGCCAAGGGACAGTGGACACTGAAGCTTTCTTT,CASSQGTVDTEAFF
.,TRBJ2-1,TRBV20-1,TRBD2,TGCAGTGCTAGCGAGCGGGGGGGAAACAATGAGCAGTTCTTC,CSASERGGNNEQFF
few,TRBJ1-5,TRBV12-3/TRBV12-4,.,TGTGCCGGCAATTCCCAGGCAGGGTCCACGGGACAGCCCCAGCATTTT,CAGNSQAGSTGQPQHF